The 21 T cell receptor beta chains presented below share a single source sample, sequenced in a study of T cell responses to AZD1222 COVID-19 vaccine. Produced via immunoSEQ multiplex PCR; TCRdb's table is partial and in-frame only. The data contain about 170,000 clones, about 89% of them singletons. This sample comprised peripheral blood, obtained on day 0 of AZD1222 vaccination. These receptors came from an adult in good health.

This chain joins TRBV28 and TRBJ2-7, with a tentative D call TRBD2 (6 bases). Trimming stripped 2 bases from V and 4 bases from J, with 9 bases between. CDR1 is MDHEN, CDR2 SYDVKM, per germline. There are 13 residues in the CDR3. CDR3 in DNA: TGTGCCAGCAGTTTAGCGGCGGGGTACGAGCAGTACTTC. Protein sequence: CASSLAAGYEQYF.

The rearrangement joins TRBV18 to TRBJ1-4, with D maybe TRBD1 (6 bases). Germline-derived CDR1 and CDR2 are KGHSH and LQKENI. Trimming pared 3 bases from V and 0 bases from J, leaving 20 bases between. The CDR3 has 19 residues. CDR3 DNA: TGTGCCAGCTCACCGATAAGCCGGGACACGATGTCAACTAATGAAAAACTGTTTTTT. This gives the protein CASSPISRDTMSTNEKLFF.

This chain joins TRBV7-9 and TRBJ1-6; D is perhaps TRBD1 (5 bases). Germline V gene data show CDR1 as SEHNR and CDR2 as FQNEAQ (reference sequence). The CDR3 consists of 13 residues. The V end was cut by 4 bases, the J end by 5 bases, with 6 bases between. The CDR3 is CASSWGDNSPLHF. The CDR3 nucleotides are TGTGCCAGCAGCTGGGGGGATAATTCACCCCTCCACTTT. Full variable domain (rest looked up from reference TRBV7-9 and TRBJ1-6): DTGVSQNPRHKITKRGQNVTFRCDPISEHNRLYWYRQTLGQGPEFLTYFQNEAQLEKSRLLSDRFSAERPKGSFSTLEIQRTEQGDSAMYLCASSWGDNSPLHFGNGTRLTVT.

A single count supports this clone. The chain joins TRBV6-2 or TRBV6-3 to TRBJ1-1; no firm D call. CDR3 length equals 14 residues. The V gene's germline CDR1 is MNHEY and CDR2 SVGEGT. Trimming removed 2 bases from V and 0 bases from J, with 7 bases in between. CDR3: CASSYLAVNTEAFF. Written as DNA, the CDR3 is TGTGCCAGCAGTTACCTAGCCGTGAACACTGAAGCTTTCTTT.

The gene calls are TRBV7-8 and TRBJ2-2; TRBD1 or TRBD2 may be the D gene (6 bases each). Trimming took 0 bases from V and 1 from J, leaving 9 bases between them. CDR3 size: 16 residues. Germline V lookup: CDR1 SGHVS, CDR2 FQNEAQ. CDR3 in DNA: TGTGCCAGCAGCTTAGCGGAGGGGGGGAACACCGGGGAGCTGTTTTTT. Protein sequence: CASSLAEGGNTGELFF.

V and J are TRBV4-1 and TRBJ2-3; the match to TRBD2 covers 8 bases. V lost 1 base to trimming and J lost 4 bases; unmatched junction nucleotides: 16. The CDR3 sequence is 19 residues long. CDR1 is MGHRA and CDR2 is YSYEKL in the germline V gene. This CDR3 is CASSQVGRGGPPLADTQYF. For the CDR3, the DNA is TGCGCCAGCAGCCAAGTAGGTCGGGGGGGCCCCCCCCTCGCAGATACGCAGTATTTT.

The chain is built from TRBV7-8 and TRBJ1-2, with TRBD1 as a possible D gene (5 bases). Trimming took 0 bases from V and 5 from J, leaving 13 bases between them. The CDR3 contains 15 residues. Germline V gives CDR1 SGHVS, CDR2 FQNEAQ. CDR3 in amino acids: CASSLAPMGGYGYTF. The DNA for the CDR3 is TGTGCCAGCAGCTTAGCCCCTATGGGGGGTTATGGCTACACCTTC.

This chain joins TRBV21-1 and TRBJ1-2; the tabulated D call, TRBD1, remains unverified against the DNA. TRBV21-1 is an annotated pseudogene. CDR3 length equals 16 residues. The CDR3 DNA sequence: TGTGCCAGCAGCAAAGATAAGGGACAGGGGAGCAATGGCTACACCTTC. Residues: CASSKDKGQGSNGYTF.

V gene TRBV14 combines with J gene TRBJ2-1; 12 bases line up with TRBD2. The germline V gene has CDR1 SGHDN and CDR2 FVKESK. Unmatched junction bases numbered 3, after V lost 4 bases and J lost 2 bases. This CDR3 region has 16 residues. The CDR3: CASSLLAGGAYNEQFF. In DNA form, the CDR3 reads TGTGCCAGCAGCCTCCTAGCGGGAGGGGCCTACAATGAGCAGTTCTTC.

The chain employs TRBV6-2 or TRBV6-3 and TRBJ2-5, with 15 nucleotides matching TRBD2. Germline CDR1 is MNHEY and CDR2 is SVGEGT. J gave up 5 bases and V 2 bases, and 3 bases lay outside the gene matches. CDR3 size: 16 residues. The CDR3 DNA sequence: TGTGCCAGCAGTTACGGGACTAGCGGGGGGCAGGAGACCCAGTACTTC. Its translation: CASSYGTSGGQETQYF.

The rearrangement uses TRBV7-7 and TRBJ2-2; D may be TRBD2 (5 bases). V was shortened by 2 bases and J by 0 bases, with 7 bases between the two germline ends. The CDR3 has 15 amino acids. Germline assignment: CDR1 SSHAT and CDR2 FNYEAQ (reference sequence). Here the CDR3 reads CASSLNGANTGELFF. The CDR3 region has the DNA TGTGCCAGCAGCTTAAACGGGGCGAACACCGGGGAGCTGTTTTTT.

This chain joins TRBV2 and TRBJ1-3; no firm D call. Trimming removed 6 bases at V and 3 bases at J, with 12 bases between. This CDR3 spans 14 amino acids. Germline V gene sequence: CDR1 SNHLY, CDR2 FYNNEI. The CDR3 region has the DNA TGTGCCAGCAGCGCGACCGAACTTGGAAACACCATATATTTT. Translated, it gives CASSATELGNTIYF.

The V gene is TRBV19, the J gene TRBJ1-6; TRBD1 matches 8 bases. CDR1 and CDR2 (germline): LNHDA, SQIVND (reference sequence). The CDR3 runs to 14 residues. Losses at the gene ends were 3 bases for V and 6 bases for J; bases not matched to a gene: 1. In DNA, the CDR3 is TGTGCCAGTAGTATCGGACAGGGTAATTCACCCCTCCACTTT. This encodes CASSIGQGNSPLHF. The whole variable domain, filled in from reference TRBV19 and TRBJ1-6, reads DGGITQSPKYLFRKEGQNVTLSCEQNLNHDAMYWYRQDPGQGLRLIYYSQIVNDFQKGDIAEGYSVSREKKESFPLTVTSAQKNPTAFYLCASSIGQGNSPLHFGNGTRLTVT.

The genes are TRBV14 and TRBJ2-7; D remains unclear. The ends were cut back, 3 bases at V and 2 bases at J, with 5 bases in the middle. CDR1 is SGHDN and CDR2 is FVKESK in the germline V gene. This CDR3 spans 12 amino acids. DNA of the CDR3: TGTGCCAGCAGCCACTCAGCCTACGAGCAGTACTTC. Its protein product is CASSHSAYEQYF.

V is TRBV7-9 and J is TRBJ2-3, with no clear D. Trimming removed 5 bases from V and 6 bases from J, with 9 bases in between. Germline V gives CDR1 SEHNR, CDR2 FQNEAQ (reference sequence). The CDR3 contains 12 residues. As DNA, the CDR3 is TGTGCCAGCAGCCCGACCATGGATACGCAGTATTTT. It yields the protein CASSPTMDTQYF.

The chain uses TRBV6-4 and TRBJ2-2, with 7 bases matching TRBD1. V lost 0 bases and J lost 0; bases outside the gene matches: 7. This CDR3 contains 18 residues. Germline CDR1 reads MRHNA; CDR2 reads SNTAGT. CDR3 nucleotides: TGTGCCAGCAGTGACTCACAGGGGTTGAGTTCGAACACCGGGGAGCTGTTTTTT. Translated, it gives CASSDSQGLSSNTGELFF.

The chain couples TRBV28 to TRBJ1-1; D not certain. CDR3 length: 14 amino acids. The V end was cut by 7 bases, the J end by 1 base, with 13 bases between. CDR1 MDHEN and CDR2 SYDVKM come from the germline V gene. The CDR3 DNA reads TGTGCCAGCATTACTTGGGTTGCGAACACTGAAGCTTTCTTT. Translation: CASITWVANTEAFF.

The chain is built from TRBV30 and TRBJ2-7, with 9 bases that match TRBD1. Germline assignment: CDR1 GTSNPN and CDR2 SVGIG (reference sequence). The V and J ends lost 5 bases and 4 bases, in that order; junction bases with no gene match: 6. The CDR3 has 13 residues. DNA of the CDR3: TGTGCCTGGGAAACAGGGGGCGGTTACGAGCAGTACTTC. This translates into CAWETGGGYEQYF. The complete variable domain, with remaining parts taken from reference TRBV30 and TRBJ2-7, reads SQTIHQWPATLVQPVGSPLSLECTVEGTSNPNLYWYRQAAGRGLQLLFYSVGIGQISSEVPQNLSASRPQDRQFILSSKKLLLSDSGFYLCAWETGGGYEQYFGPGTRLTVT.

The genes are TRBV5-1 and TRBJ2-7; TRBD1 agrees at 9 bases. V shed 3 bases and J 3 bases; nucleotides not matched to a gene: 4. CDR1 and CDR2 from the germline V gene are SGHRS and YFSETQ. The CDR3 contains 14 residues. The CDR3 loop reads CASSSQGALYEQYF. DNA of the CDR3: TGCGCCAGCAGCTCACAGGGGGCTCTCTACGAGCAGTACTTC. The entire variable domain, with the rest obtained from reference TRBV5-1 and TRBJ2-7, is as follows: KAGVTQTPRYLIKTRGQQVTLSCSPISGHRSVSWYQQTPGQGLQFLFEYFSETQRNKGNFPGRFSGRQFSNSRSEMNVSTLELGDSALYLCASSSQGALYEQYFGPGTRLTVT.

J is TRBJ1-6 and V is TRBV28; possible D gene TRBD1, 5 bases. V was pared by 9 bases and J by 0 bases, with 21 bases between. This CDR3 has 18 residues. Germline loops: CDR1 MDHEN, CDR2 SYDVKM. CDR3 bases: TGTGCCAGGCAGTTACAGGAGCCTCCCAGCTCCTATAATTCACCCCTCCACTTT. It encodes CARQLQEPPSSYNSPLHF.

The chain is built from TRBV4-1 and TRBJ2-1; maybe TRBD1 (6 bases). V was cut by 6 bases and J by 2 bases, with 11 bases left in between. Germline V gives CDR1 MGHRA, CDR2 YSYEKL. The CDR3 spans 14 residues. CDR3 residues: CASRGAGPYNEQFF. CDR3 in DNA: TGCGCCAGCAGGGGGGCAGGGCCCTACAATGAGCAGTTCTTC.